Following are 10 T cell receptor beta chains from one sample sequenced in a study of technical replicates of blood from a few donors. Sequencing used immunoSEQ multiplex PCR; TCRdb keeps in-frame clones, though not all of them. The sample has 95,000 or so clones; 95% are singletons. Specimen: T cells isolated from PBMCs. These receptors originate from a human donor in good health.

CDR3 nucleotides: TGTGCCAGCAGTCGGACAGGGTATCTCTACGAGCAGTACTTC. Translation: CASSRTGYLYEQYF. The chain couples TRBV28 to TRBJ2-7; TRBD1 matches at 8 bases. This CDR3 is 14 amino acids long. Looked up from germline, CDR1 is MDHEN and CDR2 is SYDVKM. Trimming removed 5 bases from V and 3 bases from J; junction bases left unmatched: 6. Combining the CDR3 with reference TRBV28 and TRBJ2-7 gives the whole variable domain DVKVTQSSRYLVKRTGEKVFLECVQDMDHENMFWYRQDPGLGLRLIYFSYDVKMKEKGDIPEGYSVSREKKERFSLILESASTNQTSMYLCASSRTGYLYEQYFGPGTRLTVT.

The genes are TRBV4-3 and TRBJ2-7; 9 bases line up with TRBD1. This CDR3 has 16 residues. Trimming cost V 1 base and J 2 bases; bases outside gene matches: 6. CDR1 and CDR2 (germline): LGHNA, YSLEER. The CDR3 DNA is TGCGCCAGCAGCCAAGTACAGGGGGCGGAGGCCTACGAGCAGTACTTC. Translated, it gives CASSQVQGAEAYEQYF.

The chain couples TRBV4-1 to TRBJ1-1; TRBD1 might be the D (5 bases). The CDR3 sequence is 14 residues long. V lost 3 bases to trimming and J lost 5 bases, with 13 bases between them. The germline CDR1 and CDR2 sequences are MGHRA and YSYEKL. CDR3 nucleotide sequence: TGCGCCAGCAGCCAGGAGGGGTCAGGGACTGAAGCTTTCTTT. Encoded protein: CASSQEGSGTEAFF.

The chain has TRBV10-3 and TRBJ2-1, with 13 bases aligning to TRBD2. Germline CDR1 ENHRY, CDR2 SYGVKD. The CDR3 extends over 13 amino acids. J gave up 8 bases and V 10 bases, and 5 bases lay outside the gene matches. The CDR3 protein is CATGTSGNHEQFF. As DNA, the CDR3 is TGTGCCACCGGGACTAGCGGGAACCATGAGCAGTTCTTC.

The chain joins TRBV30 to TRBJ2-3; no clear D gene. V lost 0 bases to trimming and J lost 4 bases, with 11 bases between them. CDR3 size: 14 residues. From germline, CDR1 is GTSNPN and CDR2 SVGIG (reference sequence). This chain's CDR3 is CAWSVAGYPDTQYF. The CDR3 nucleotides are TGTGCCTGGAGTGTTGCAGGCTACCCAGATACGCAGTATTTT.

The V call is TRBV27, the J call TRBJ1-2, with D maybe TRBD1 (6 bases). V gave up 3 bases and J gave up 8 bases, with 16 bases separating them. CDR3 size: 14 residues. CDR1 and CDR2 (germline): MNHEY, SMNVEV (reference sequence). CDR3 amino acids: CASSFRGAPQGYTF. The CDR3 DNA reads TGTGCCAGCAGTTTTCGGGGGGCGCCTCAGGGCTACACCTTC.

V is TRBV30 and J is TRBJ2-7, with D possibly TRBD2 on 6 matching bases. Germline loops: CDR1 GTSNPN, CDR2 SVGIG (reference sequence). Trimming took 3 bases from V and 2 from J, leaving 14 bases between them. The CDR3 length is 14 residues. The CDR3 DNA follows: TGTGCCTGGAGCCCGAGTCCGGGGGCCTACGAGCAGTACTTC. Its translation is CAWSPSPGAYEQYF.

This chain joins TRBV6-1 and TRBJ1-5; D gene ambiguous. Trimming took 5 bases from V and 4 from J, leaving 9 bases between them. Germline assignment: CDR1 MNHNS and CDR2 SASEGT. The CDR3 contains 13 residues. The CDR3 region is CASSRTPNQPQHF. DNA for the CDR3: TGTGCCAGCAGTAGGACTCCGAATCAGCCCCAGCATTTT.

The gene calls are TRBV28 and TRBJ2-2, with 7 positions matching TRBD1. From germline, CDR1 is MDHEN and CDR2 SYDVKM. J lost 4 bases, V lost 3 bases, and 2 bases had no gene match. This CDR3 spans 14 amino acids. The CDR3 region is CASSLTGSTGELFF. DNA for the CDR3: TGTGCCAGCAGTTTGACAGGGTCCACCGGGGAGCTGTTTTTT.

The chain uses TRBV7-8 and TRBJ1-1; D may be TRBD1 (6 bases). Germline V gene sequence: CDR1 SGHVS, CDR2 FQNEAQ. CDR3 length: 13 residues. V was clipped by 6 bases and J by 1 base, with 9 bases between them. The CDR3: CASSKTGNTEAFF. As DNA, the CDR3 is TGTGCCAGCAGTAAGACAGGGAACACTGAAGCTTTCTTT.